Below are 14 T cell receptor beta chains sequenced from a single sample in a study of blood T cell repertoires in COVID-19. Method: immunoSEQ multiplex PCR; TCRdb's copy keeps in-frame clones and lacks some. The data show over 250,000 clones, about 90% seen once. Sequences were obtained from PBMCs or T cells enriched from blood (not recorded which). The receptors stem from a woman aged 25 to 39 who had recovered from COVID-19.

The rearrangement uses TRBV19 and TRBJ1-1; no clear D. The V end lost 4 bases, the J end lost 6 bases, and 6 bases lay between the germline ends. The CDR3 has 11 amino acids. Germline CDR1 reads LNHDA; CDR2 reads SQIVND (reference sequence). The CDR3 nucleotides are TGTGCCAGTAGTACTCCTTCTGAAGCTTTCTTT. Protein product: CASSTPSEAFF.

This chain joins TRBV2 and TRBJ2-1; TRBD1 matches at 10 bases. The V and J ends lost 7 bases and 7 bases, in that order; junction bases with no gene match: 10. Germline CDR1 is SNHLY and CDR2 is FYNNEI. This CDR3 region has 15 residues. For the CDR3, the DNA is TGTGCCAGCACGTCCCGGGACAGGGGAGTGAATGAGCAGTTCTTC. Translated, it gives CASTSRDRGVNEQFF.

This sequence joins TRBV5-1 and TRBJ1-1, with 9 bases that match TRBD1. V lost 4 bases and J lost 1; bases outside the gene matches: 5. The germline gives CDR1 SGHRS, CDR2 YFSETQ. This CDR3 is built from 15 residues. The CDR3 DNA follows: TGCGCCAGCAGCCCCGCGACAGGGGGGAACACTGAAGCTTTCTTT. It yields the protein CASSPATGGNTEAFF.

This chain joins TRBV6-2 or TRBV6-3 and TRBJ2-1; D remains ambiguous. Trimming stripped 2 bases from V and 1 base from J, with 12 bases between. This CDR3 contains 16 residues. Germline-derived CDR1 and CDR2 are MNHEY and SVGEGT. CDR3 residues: CASSYGRLPSYNEQFF. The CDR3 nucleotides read TGTGCCAGCAGTTACGGTCGACTGCCTTCCTACAATGAGCAGTTCTTC.

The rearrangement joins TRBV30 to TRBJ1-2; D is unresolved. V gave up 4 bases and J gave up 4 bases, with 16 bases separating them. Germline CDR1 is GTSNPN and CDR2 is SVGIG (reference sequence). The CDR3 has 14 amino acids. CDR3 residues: CAWTTGRTFYGYTF. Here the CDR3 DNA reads TGTGCCTGGACCACCGGGCGGACTTTCTATGGCTACACCTTC.

Here the CDR3 reads CASSYSRRGAANEQFF. The CDR3 bases are TGTGCCAGCAGTTACTCGAGGCGGGGGGCCGCCAATGAGCAGTTCTTC. The V and J genes are TRBV6-6 and TRBJ2-1, with 8 bases fitting TRBD2. The CDR3 contains 16 residues. Germline lookup yields CDR1 MNHNY and CDR2 SVGAGI (reference sequence). Trimming at V came to 0 bases and at J to 6 bases, leaving 7 bases not matched to a gene.

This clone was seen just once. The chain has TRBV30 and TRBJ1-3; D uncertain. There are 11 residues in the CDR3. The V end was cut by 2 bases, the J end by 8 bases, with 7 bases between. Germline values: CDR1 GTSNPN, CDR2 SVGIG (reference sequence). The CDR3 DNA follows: TGTGCCTGGAGTCTTCAGGACACCATATATTTT. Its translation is CAWSLQDTIYF.

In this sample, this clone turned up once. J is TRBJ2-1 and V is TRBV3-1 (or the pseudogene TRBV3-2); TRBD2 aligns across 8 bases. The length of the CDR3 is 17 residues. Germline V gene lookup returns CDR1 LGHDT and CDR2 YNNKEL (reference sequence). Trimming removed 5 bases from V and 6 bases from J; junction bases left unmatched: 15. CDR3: CASSVGGAILFGNEQFF. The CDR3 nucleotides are TGTGCCAGCAGCGTCGGGGGGGCCATCCTTTTTGGCAATGAGCAGTTCTTC.

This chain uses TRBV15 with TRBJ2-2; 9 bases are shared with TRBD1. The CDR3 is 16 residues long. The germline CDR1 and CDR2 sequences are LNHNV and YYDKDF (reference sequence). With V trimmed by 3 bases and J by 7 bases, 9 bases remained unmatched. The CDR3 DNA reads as TGTGCCACCAGCAGGACCGGGACAGGGCGTCGCGGGGAGCTGTTTTTT. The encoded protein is CATSRTGTGRRGELFF.

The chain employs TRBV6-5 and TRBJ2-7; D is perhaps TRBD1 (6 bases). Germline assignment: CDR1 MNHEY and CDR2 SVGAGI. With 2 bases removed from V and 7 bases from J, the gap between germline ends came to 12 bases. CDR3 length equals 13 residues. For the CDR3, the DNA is TGTGCCAGCAGTTACGTGGCAGGGGAGGAGCAGTACTTC. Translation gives CASSYVAGEEQYF.

For the CDR3, the DNA is TGTGCCAGCAGCCAAGATCCCAGGGTCACTGGAAACACCATATATTTT. This codes for CASSQDPRVTGNTIYF. The V and J genes are TRBV14 and TRBJ1-3; maybe TRBD1 (5 bases). Germline CDR1 SGHDN, CDR2 FVKESK. V dropped 0 bases and J dropped 2 bases, with 11 bases sitting between them. This CDR3 is 16 amino acids long. Combining the CDR3 with reference TRBV14 and TRBJ1-3 gives the whole variable domain EAGVTQFPSHSVIEKGQTVTLRCDPISGHDNLYWYRRVMGKEIKFLLHFVKESKQDESGMPNNRFLAERTGGTYSTLKVQPAELEDSGVYFCASSQDPRVTGNTIYFGEGSWLTVV.

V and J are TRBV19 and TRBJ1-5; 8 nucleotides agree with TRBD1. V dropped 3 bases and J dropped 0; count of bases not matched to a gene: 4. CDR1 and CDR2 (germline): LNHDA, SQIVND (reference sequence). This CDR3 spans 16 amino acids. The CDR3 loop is CASSIMDRVSNQPQHF. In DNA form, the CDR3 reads TGTGCCAGTAGTATCATGGACAGGGTTAGCAATCAGCCCCAGCATTTT. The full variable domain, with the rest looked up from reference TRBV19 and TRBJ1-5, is DGGITQSPKYLFRKEGQNVTLSCEQNLNHDAMYWYRQDPGQGLRLIYYSQIVNDFQKGDIAEGYSVSREKKESFPLTVTSAQKNPTAFYLCASSIMDRVSNQPQHFGDGTRLSIL.

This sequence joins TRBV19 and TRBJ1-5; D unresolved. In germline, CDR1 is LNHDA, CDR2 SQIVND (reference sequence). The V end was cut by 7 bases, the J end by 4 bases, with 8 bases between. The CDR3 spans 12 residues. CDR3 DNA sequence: TGTGCCAGTATGGGCAGTAATCAGCCCCAGCATTTT. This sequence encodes CASMGSNQPQHF. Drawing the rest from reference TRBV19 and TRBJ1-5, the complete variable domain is DGGITQSPKYLFRKEGQNVTLSCEQNLNHDAMYWYRQDPGQGLRLIYYSQIVNDFQKGDIAEGYSVSREKKESFPLTVTSAQKNPTAFYLCASMGSNQPQHFGDGTRLSIL.

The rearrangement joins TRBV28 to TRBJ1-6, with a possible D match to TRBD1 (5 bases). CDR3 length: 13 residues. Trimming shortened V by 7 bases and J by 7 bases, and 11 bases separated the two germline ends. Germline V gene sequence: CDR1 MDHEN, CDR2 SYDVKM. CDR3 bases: TGTGCCAGCAAATGGGGGGGGAATTCACCCCTCCACTTT. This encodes CASKWGGNSPLHF. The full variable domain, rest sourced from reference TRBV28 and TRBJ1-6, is DVKVTQSSRYLVKRTGEKVFLECVQDMDHENMFWYRQDPGLGLRLIYFSYDVKMKEKGDIPEGYSVSREKKERFSLILESASTNQTSMYLCASKWGGNSPLHFGNGTRLTVT.